This entry lists 20 T cell receptor beta chains sequenced from one sample in a study of blood T cell repertoires in COVID-19. TCRdb's table, derived via immunoSEQ multiplex PCR, lists solely in-frame clones and lacks some. Of approximately 85,000 clones in the sample, around four fifths were seen once. The source material was peripheral blood. The receptor set was obtained from a woman between 70 and 85 years old with active or convalescent COVID-19.

This chain connects TRBV19 to TRBJ1-5; 7 positions agree with TRBD1. Germline CDR1 reads LNHDA; CDR2 reads SQIVND (reference sequence). After removal of 0 bases from V and 7 bases from J, the junction contained 0 bases not matched to a gene. The CDR3 spans 13 residues. The CDR3 region has the DNA TGTGCCAGTAGTATAGACAGGGGGCAGCCCCAGCATTTT. Translating gives CASSIDRGQPQHF.

This clone was counted between two and nine times. The chain joins TRBV3-1 (or the pseudogene TRBV3-2) to TRBJ2-7, with 7 bases aligning to TRBD1. Looked up from germline, CDR1 is LGHDT and CDR2 is YNNKEL (reference sequence). V gave up 6 bases and J gave up 10 bases; unmatched junction bases: 9. The CDR3 has 12 residues. This chain's CDR3 is CASSFTQGYQYF. The CDR3 DNA reads TGTGCCAGCAGTTTCACACAGGGGTATCAGTACTTC.

The rearrangement links TRBV7-2 to TRBJ1-1, with a tentative D call TRBD1 (5 bases). Trimming removed 3 bases from V and 4 bases from J, with 12 bases in between. Germline V CDR1 and CDR2: SGHTA, FQGNSA. This CDR3 has 14 amino acids. The CDR3 sequence: CASSFSGGGTEAFF. CDR3 nucleotide sequence: TGTGCCAGCAGCTTTAGCGGGGGGGGCACTGAAGCTTTCTTT.

This clone has only one observation. This chain connects TRBV6-2 or TRBV6-3 to TRBJ2-3; TRBD2 aligns across 9 bases. Per germline, CDR1 MNHEY and CDR2 SVGEGT. This CDR3 contains 16 residues. V trimming: 0 bases; J trimming: 4 bases; junction bases outside the gene matches: 5. CDR3 DNA: TGTGCCAGCAGTTACTCAGCCAGCGGGGGGTCAGATACGCAGTATTTT. Residues: CASSYSASGGSDTQYF.

The chain combines TRBV10-3 with TRBJ1-2; 9 bases map to TRBD1. The CDR3 loop spans 14 amino acids. With 4 bases clipped from V and 8 bases from J, the junction kept 8 bases outside the gene matches. CDR1 is ENHRY and CDR2 is SYGVKD in the germline V gene. This CDR3 is CAISADRGMGGYTF. DNA for the CDR3: TGTGCCATCAGTGCGGACAGGGGTATGGGAGGCTACACCTTC.

The V and J genes are TRBV5-4 and TRBJ2-2; 7 positions match TRBD1. With V trimmed by 3 bases and J by 1 base, 0 bases remained unmatched. The CDR3 totals 14 residues. Germline CDR1 is SGHNT and CDR2 is YYREEE (reference sequence). The CDR3 DNA reads as TGTGCCAGCAGCTGGACAGGGAACACCGGGGAGCTGTTTTTT. It yields the protein CASSWTGNTGELFF. The full variable domain, in which reference TRBV5-4 and TRBJ2-2 provide the parts outside the CDR3, is ETGVTQSPTHLIKTRGQQVTLRCSSQSGHNTVSWYQQALGQGPQFIFQYYREEENGRGNFPPRFSGLQFPNYSSELNVNALELDDSALYLCASSWTGNTGELFFGEGSRLTVL.

This clone appeared once. This chain links TRBV29-1 with TRBJ1-1; 10 nucleotides line up with TRBD1. With V trimmed by 7 bases and J by 4 bases, 9 bases remained unmatched. This CDR3 has 14 amino acids. Germline values: CDR1 SQVTM, CDR2 ANQGSEA. The CDR3 nucleotides read TGCAGCGGTTCATCAGGACAGGGGGGCACTGAAGCTTTCTTT. Translating it yields CSGSSGQGGTEAFF.

J is TRBJ2-7 and V is TRBV5-1, with TRBD2 identical over 12 bases. The J segment lost 2 bases and the V segment lost 5 bases, leaving 8 bases of the junction unmatched. From germline, CDR1 is SGHRS and CDR2 YFSETQ. This CDR3 spans 16 amino acids. CDR3 coding DNA: TGCGCCAGCAGTTTTACTAGCGGGGGGCTTACCTACGAGCAGTACTTC. This codes for CASSFTSGGLTYEQYF.

The rearrangement links TRBV18 to TRBJ2-5, with a weak D call TRBD2 (5 bases). V lost 0 bases and J 7 bases, leaving 9 bases between the germline ends. CDR1 is KGHSH, CDR2 LQKENI, per germline. The CDR3 extends over 13 amino acids. CDR3 loop: CASSPPARGTQYF. CDR3 bases: TGTGCCAGCTCACCACCAGCCCGGGGGACCCAGTACTTC.

The CDR3 DNA is TGTGCCAGCAGCTTACCGAATGAAAAACTGTTTTTT. Protein product: CASSLPNEKLFF. The rearrangement links TRBV7-2 to TRBJ1-4, with D hard to call. Trimming took 2 bases from V and 5 from J, leaving 3 bases between them. The CDR3 has 12 amino acids. The germline gives CDR1 SGHTA, CDR2 FQGNSA.

This chain connects TRBV24-1 to TRBJ2-1, with D possibly matching TRBD2 (5 bases). The CDR3 consists of 16 residues. Germline V gene data show CDR1 as KGHDR and CDR2 as SFDVKD. The germline V and J ends were trimmed by 5 bases and 7 bases, with 20 bases remaining between them. CDR3 region: CATSAPDGVTMNEQFF. The CDR3 DNA reads as TGTGCCACCAGTGCCCCGGACGGGGTCACTATGAATGAGCAGTTCTTC.

The CDR3 bases are TGTGCCAGCAGCGCTGGACTGCAAAAACAGTTCTTC. This translates into CASSAGLQKQFF. The chain joins TRBV7-2 to TRBJ2-1; D is perhaps TRBD2 (5 bases). CDR1 SGHTA and CDR2 FQGNSA come from the germline V gene. The CDR3 consists of 12 residues. Trimming shortened V by 5 bases and J by 13 bases, and 15 bases separated the two germline ends.

V usage is TRBV5-1 and J usage is TRBJ1-1, with D perhaps TRBD1 (6 bases). The V end lost 4 bases, the J end lost 0 bases, and 22 bases lay between the germline ends. In germline, CDR1 is SGHRS, CDR2 YFSETQ. The CDR3 extends over 18 amino acids. CDR3 in DNA: TGCGCCAGCAGCCCCCGAGGGAGCGGACAGAGCATGAACACTGAAGCTTTCTTT. Protein product: CASSPRGSGQSMNTEAFF.

The gene calls are TRBV3-1 (or the pseudogene TRBV3-2) and TRBJ2-2, with D possibly matching TRBD2 (7 bases). V shed 1 base and J shed 7 bases, with 16 bases lying between them. Germline CDR1 and CDR2: LGHDT and YNNKEL (reference sequence). The CDR3 contains 16 residues. CDR3 amino acids: CASSQAGGAKLGELFF. CDR3 DNA: TGTGCCAGCAGCCAAGCTGGGGGGGCCAAGCTCGGGGAGCTGTTTTTT.

The chain couples TRBV5-5 to TRBJ1-3; 7 bases map to TRBD1. The germline CDR1 and CDR2 sequences are SGHKS and YYEKEE (reference sequence). The CDR3 has 16 residues. V lost 2 bases, J lost 2 bases, and 7 bases stayed unmatched. The DNA of the CDR3 is TGTGCCAGCAGCTTTAATCCGACAGGGACTGGAAACACCATATATTTT. Its protein is CASSFNPTGTGNTIYF.

The chain recombines TRBV7-2 with TRBJ1-2; D gene ambiguous. Germline loops: CDR1 SGHTA, CDR2 FQGNSA. The CDR3 extends over 14 amino acids. V lost 1 base and J lost 0, with 6 bases in between. This CDR3 reads CASSLGTANYGYTF. The CDR3, as DNA: TGTGCCAGCAGCTTAGGTACAGCTAACTATGGCTACACCTTC.

This sequence joins TRBV27 and TRBJ2-2; possibly TRBD2 for D (6 bases). This CDR3 spans 16 amino acids. V lost 5 bases to trimming and J lost 2 bases, with 15 bases between them. Germline V gene sequence: CDR1 MNHEY, CDR2 SMNVEV (reference sequence). The DNA for the CDR3 is TGTGCCAGCAGTAAACCGGGACTTTTTAACACCGGGGAGCTGTTTTTT. Amino acids: CASSKPGLFNTGELFF.

The V call is TRBV5-1, the J call TRBJ1-2; 8 positions agree with TRBD1. Unmatched junction bases numbered 4, after V lost 2 bases and J lost 7 bases. CDR3 length: 13 residues. Looked up from germline, CDR1 is SGHRS and CDR2 is YFSETQ. CDR3 loop: CASSFGQGGGYTF. The CDR3 DNA sequence: TGCGCCAGCAGCTTTGGACAGGGTGGTGGCTACACCTTC.

The chain links TRBV5-1 to TRBJ1-1, with D uncertain. Germline CDR1 SGHRS, CDR2 YFSETQ. V was shortened by 0 bases and J by 4 bases, with 10 bases between the two germline ends. This CDR3 is 14 amino acids long. This CDR3 is CASSLDLSGTEAFF. The CDR3 bases are TGCGCCAGCAGCTTGGACCTCTCGGGCACTGAAGCTTTCTTT.

This clone has just one count. The J gene is TRBJ2-3, the V gene TRBV5-4; D perhaps matches TRBD2 (5 bases). The ends were cut back, 3 bases at V and 5 bases at J, with 10 bases in the middle. CDR3 length equals 13 residues. Per germline, CDR1 SGHNT and CDR2 YYREEE (reference sequence). CDR3 in DNA: TGTGCCAGCAGCTCACCGGGATTAGATACGCAGTATTTT. It encodes CASSSPGLDTQYF. The whole variable domain, filled in from reference TRBV5-4 and TRBJ2-3, reads ETGVTQSPTHLIKTRGQQVTLRCSSQSGHNTVSWYQQALGQGPQFIFQYYREEENGRGNFPPRFSGLQFPNYSSELNVNALELDDSALYLCASSSPGLDTQYFGPGTRLTVL.